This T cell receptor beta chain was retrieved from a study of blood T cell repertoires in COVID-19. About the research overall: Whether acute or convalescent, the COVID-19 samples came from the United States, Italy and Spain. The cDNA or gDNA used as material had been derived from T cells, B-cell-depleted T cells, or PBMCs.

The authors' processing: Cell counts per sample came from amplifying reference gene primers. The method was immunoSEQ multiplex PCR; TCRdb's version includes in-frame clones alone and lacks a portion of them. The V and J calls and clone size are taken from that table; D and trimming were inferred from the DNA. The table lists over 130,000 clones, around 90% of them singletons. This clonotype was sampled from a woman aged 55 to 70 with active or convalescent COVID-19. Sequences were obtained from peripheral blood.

The CDR3: CASSPRQVGPQHF. The CDR3 region has the DNA TGTGCCAGTAGTCCAAGACAGGTGGGGCCCCAGCATTTT. V and J are TRBV19 and TRBJ1-5, with a possible D match to TRBD1 (6 bases). In germline, CDR1 is LNHDA, CDR2 SQIVND (reference sequence). The germline V and J ends were trimmed by 5 bases and 9 bases, with 14 bases remaining between them. The CDR3 is made up of 13 amino acids. Combining the CDR3 with reference TRBV19 and TRBJ1-5 gives the whole variable domain DGGITQSPKYLFRKEGQNVTLSCEQNLNHDAMYWYRQDPGQGLRLIYYSQIVNDFQKGDIAEGYSVSREKKESFPLTVTSAQKNPTAFYLCASSPRQVGPQHFGDGTRLSIL.